One T cell receptor (beta chain) is described in this entry. Antigen: not known. The record originates from a study of cytomegalovirus exposure and HLA in healthy donors. Profiling relied on immunoSEQ multiplex PCR, and the TCRdb table lists in-frame clones only, not all of them. The data show nearly 200,000 clones, 75% to 85% seen once. Findings and limits, study-wide: Reports credit the classifier with highly specific, highly sensitive diagnosis of cytomegalovirus status. Subsequent analysis found a tendency for first-cohort TCR clusters to co-occur within the 95 to 150 validation repertoires.

Trimming took 0 bases from V and 5 from J, leaving 11 bases between them. The CDR3 runs 15 residues. The V gene's germline CDR1 is MNHEY and CDR2 SVGAGI. The specimen was PBMCs. This chain connects TRBV6-5 to TRBJ2-1, with a possible D match to TRBD2 (5 bases). This receptor was taken from a woman aged 30 to 39 in good health and CMV-seropositive. The CDR3 loop is CASSYSSPTNNEQFF. The CDR3 coding sequence is TGTGCCAGCAGTTACTCGAGTCCGACTAACAATGAGCAGTTCTTC.